The 27 T cell receptor beta chains given below trace back to one sample, sequenced in a study of cytomegalovirus exposure and HLA in healthy donors. The PCR used 60 Vbeta and 13 Jbeta primers. Generated by immunoSEQ multiplex PCR, the TCRdb table keeps only in-frame clones and is missing some. The sample contains around 160,000 clones, roughly 80% of which appear only once. The sample comprised PBMCs. Every receptor here comes from a male donor in good health and CMV-seropositive.

CDR3 sequence (DNA): TGTGCCAGCAGTTCCATCGCGTCCTCTGGAAACACCATATATTTT. This sequence encodes CASSSIASSGNTIYF. The chain couples TRBV28 to TRBJ1-3; D remains unclear. The CDR3 is made up of 15 amino acids. Trimming removed 4 bases at V and 0 bases at J, with 10 bases between. CDR1 is MDHEN and CDR2 is SYDVKM in the germline V gene.

The CDR3 DNA reads as TGCGCCAGCAGTGACCTCGGACAGAAGAGTTATGGCTACACCTTC. Its translation: CASSDLGQKSYGYTF. This chain links TRBV10-2 with TRBJ1-2; D perhaps matches TRBD1 (6 bases). This CDR3 contains 15 residues. Trimming pared 3 bases from V and 5 bases from J, leaving 16 bases between. Germline V lookup: CDR1 WSHSY, CDR2 SAAADI.

The count of this clone is one. The chain recombines TRBV10-3 with TRBJ2-1; D might be TRBD2 (5 bases). Germline assignment: CDR1 ENHRY and CDR2 SYGVKD. V was pared by 3 bases and J by 8 bases, with 17 bases between. The CDR3 extends over 15 amino acids. CDR3 loop: CAISEPGIALDEQFF. The CDR3 DNA reads as TGTGCCATCAGTGAACCGGGGATTGCTTTGGATGAGCAGTTCTTC.

V and J are TRBV19 and TRBJ2-7, with a tentative D call TRBD2 (5 bases). With 6 bases removed from V and 0 bases from J, the gap between germline ends came to 12 bases. CDR1 LNHDA and CDR2 SQIVND come from the germline V gene (reference sequence). This CDR3 region has 14 residues. The CDR3 is CASSDWTDSYEQYF. In DNA, the CDR3 is TGTGCCAGTAGCGACTGGACTGACTCCTACGAGCAGTACTTC.

The chain combines TRBV6-6 with TRBJ2-7, with D possibly TRBD2 on 5 matching bases. V was shortened by 8 bases and J by 1 base, with 12 bases between the two germline ends. Germline lookup yields CDR1 MNHNY and CDR2 SVGAGI (reference sequence). The CDR3 has 13 amino acids. The CDR3 region is CASGGHQSYEQYF. The DNA of the CDR3 is TGTGCCAGCGGAGGCCACCAATCCTACGAGCAGTACTTC.

V and J are TRBV4-3 and TRBJ1-2, with 8 bases lining up with TRBD1. CDR1 and CDR2 (germline): LGHNA, YSLEER. J gave up 2 bases and V 1 base, and 3 bases lay outside the gene matches. The CDR3 covers 15 residues. The CDR3 sequence is CASSQGTGPNYGYTF. For the CDR3, the DNA is TGCGCCAGCAGCCAAGGGACAGGGCCCAACTATGGCTACACCTTC.

J is TRBJ1-1 and V is TRBV18; 7 bases map to TRBD1. The J segment lost 6 bases and the V segment lost 6 bases, leaving 4 bases of the junction unmatched. Per the germline V gene, CDR1 is KGHSH and CDR2 is LQKENI. The CDR3 totals 12 residues. The CDR3 here is CASSYDRAEAFF. The CDR3 coding sequence is TGTGCCAGCTCCTACGACAGGGCTGAAGCTTTCTTT.

This clone came up a few times. The chain couples TRBV4-3 to TRBJ1-2, with 7 bases identical to TRBD1. Germline V CDR1 and CDR2: LGHNA, YSLEER. The CDR3 covers 14 residues. After removal of 0 bases from V and 6 bases from J, the junction contained 4 bases not matched to a gene. The CDR3 coding sequence is TGCGCCAGCAGCCAAGAGACAGGGTCTCATGGCTACACCTTC. It translates to CASSQETGSHGYTF.

The V call is TRBV30, the J call TRBJ2-4; 8 positions match TRBD2. J gave up 14 bases and V 0 bases, and 6 bases lay outside the gene matches. Germline lookup yields CDR1 GTSNPN and CDR2 SVGIG (reference sequence). The CDR3 spans 12 residues. The chain's CDR3 is CAWSVQGAGEYF. The CDR3 DNA reads as TGTGCCTGGAGTGTACAAGGAGCGGGGGAGTACTTC.

This sequence joins TRBV6-5 and TRBJ2-3, with 10 positions matching TRBD1. This CDR3 spans 15 amino acids. J gave up 4 bases and V 5 bases, and 6 bases lay outside the gene matches. The germline CDR1 and CDR2 sequences are MNHEY and SVGAGI. Written as DNA, the CDR3 is TGTGCCAGCAGTCCCGTGGGACAGGGGCCAGATACGCAGTATTTT. Translated: CASSPVGQGPDTQYF.

This CDR3 reads CASSPGEGTEAFF. The CDR3 DNA reads TGTGCCAGCTCACCGGGGGAGGGCACTGAAGCTTTCTTT. V usage is TRBV18 and J usage is TRBJ1-1; tentative D call: TRBD1 (5 bases). This CDR3 is built from 13 residues. The V gene lost 3 bases and the J gene lost 4 bases, with 9 bases spanning the gap. The germline V gene encodes CDR1 KGHSH and CDR2 LQKENI.

This sequence joins TRBV5-4 and TRBJ2-7; D ambiguous. The CDR3 contains 14 residues. From germline, CDR1 is SGHNT and CDR2 YYREEE (reference sequence). The ends were cut back, 0 bases at V and 0 bases at J, with 7 bases in the middle. CDR3 coding DNA: TGTGCCAGCAGCTTGGACGGTTACTCCTACGAGCAGTACTTC. Translation gives CASSLDGYSYEQYF.

Note on this clone: The identical CDR3 is also encoded by other nucleotide sequences in the sample. The chain combines TRBV14 with TRBJ1-1, with D possibly being TRBD1 (5 bases). CDR1 is SGHDN and CDR2 is FVKESK in the germline V gene. Trimming removed 3 bases from V and 1 base from J, with 6 bases in between. The CDR3 is 13 residues long. CDR3 region: CASSQQGNTEAFF. The CDR3 DNA reads as TGTGCCAGCAGCCAGCAGGGGAACACTGAAGCTTTCTTT.

The V and J genes are TRBV19 and TRBJ1-6, with TRBD1 identical over 7 bases. From germline, CDR1 is LNHDA and CDR2 SQIVND (reference sequence). This CDR3 region has 16 residues. V was pared by 4 bases and J by 6 bases, with 9 bases of the junction left unmatched. The CDR3 region has the DNA TGTGCCAGTAGTACATCGATCACAGGGGTTAATTCACCCCTCCACTTT. Its translation: CASSTSITGVNSPLHF.

This clone has only one observation. The chain carries TRBV10-3 and TRBJ2-6, with D maybe TRBD2 (6 bases). Germline assignment: CDR1 ENHRY and CDR2 SYGVKD. Trimming took 0 bases from V and 1 from J, leaving 16 bases between them. The length of the CDR3 is 19 residues. CDR3 nucleotide sequence: TGTGCCATCAGTGAGTCGGAGGGCCAAAGCTTTTCTGGGGCCAACGTCCTGACTTTC. Its translation is CAISESEGQSFSGANVLTF.

The chain is built from TRBV30 and TRBJ2-3; 10 bases map to TRBD2. The CDR3 loop spans 15 amino acids. The ends lost 0 bases at V and 3 bases at J; junction bases unmatched: 3. The V gene's germline CDR1 is GTSNPN and CDR2 SVGIG (reference sequence). The CDR3 sequence: CAWSVLAGSTDTQYF. The CDR3 DNA reads TGTGCCTGGAGTGTACTAGCGGGAAGTACAGATACGCAGTATTTT.

This chain uses TRBV5-1 with TRBJ1-1; a possible D gene is TRBD1 (5 bases). The CDR3 has 15 residues. CDR1 and CDR2 from the germline V gene are SGHRS and YFSETQ. With 0 bases removed from V and 4 bases from J, the gap between germline ends came to 13 bases. Here the CDR3 reads CASSLAAGRGTEAFF. The CDR3 DNA reads TGCGCCAGCAGCTTGGCGGCAGGGAGGGGCACTGAAGCTTTCTTT.

This clone has a handful of counts. This sequence joins TRBV10-3 and TRBJ1-2, with D tentatively TRBD1 (5 bases). Germline lookup yields CDR1 ENHRY and CDR2 SYGVKD. The length of the CDR3 is 14 residues. V lost 11 bases and J 3 bases, leaving 19 bases between the germline ends. CDR3 DNA: TGTGCCGTGGGGGGGGACCGGGCTGACTATGGCTACACCTTC. It is translated as CAVGGDRADYGYTF.

The chain combines TRBV7-2 with TRBJ1-4; 7 bases are shared with TRBD1. Losses at the gene ends were 5 bases for V and 7 bases for J; bases not matched to a gene: 7. The CDR3 length is 14 residues. Per the germline V gene, CDR1 is SGHTA and CDR2 is FQGNSA. As DNA, the CDR3 is TGTGCCAGCAGCCGGGACAGTGCTTTTGAAAAACTGTTTTTT. Its translation is CASSRDSAFEKLFF.

The V and J genes are TRBV4-3 and TRBJ1-2; TRBD1 is a possible D gene (6 bases). This CDR3 comprises 21 residues. The V gene's germline CDR1 is LGHNA and CDR2 YSLEER. V was clipped by 1 base and J by 3 bases, with 30 bases between them. The DNA for the CDR3 is TGCGCCAGCAGCCAAGGGGGATCTCGCGGGGGCCGCTGGCCCCTTTACTATGGCTACACCTTC. It codes for CASSQGGSRGGRWPLYYGYTF.

This clone appeared once. The rearrangement joins TRBV14 to TRBJ2-7; D remains unclear. V was shortened by 0 bases and J by 6 bases, with 9 bases between the two germline ends. The CDR3 is 13 amino acids. In germline, CDR1 is SGHDN, CDR2 FVKESK. CDR3 in DNA: TGTGCCAGCAGCCAAGATCCTTCGTCCGAGCAGTACTTC. Translating it yields CASSQDPSSEQYF. Filled out from reference TRBV14 and TRBJ2-7, the complete variable domain reads EAGVTQFPSHSVIEKGQTVTLRCDPISGHDNLYWYRRVMGKEIKFLLHFVKESKQDESGMPNNRFLAERTGGTYSTLKVQPAELEDSGVYFCASSQDPSSEQYFGPGTRLTVT.

This clone has just one count. The chain uses TRBV5-4 and TRBJ1-2; no definite D call. The CDR3 sequence is 17 residues long. The V gene's germline CDR1 is SGHNT and CDR2 YYREEE (reference sequence). V lost 2 bases and J 0 bases, leaving 17 bases between the germline ends. The CDR3 here is CASSFDRWAAANYGYTF. The CDR3 nucleotides read TGTGCCAGCAGCTTCGATAGATGGGCAGCGGCTAACTATGGCTACACCTTC.

The chain combines TRBV5-6 with TRBJ2-2, with D possibly TRBD2 on 6 matching bases. Trimming cost V 4 bases and J 4 bases, with 17 bases left between them. From germline, CDR1 is SGHDT and CDR2 YYEEEE. This CDR3 has 16 amino acids. In nucleotides, the CDR3 is TGTGCCAGCAGCCTGGCCCAGCGGGCGAGCACCGGGGAGCTGTTTTTT. This encodes CASSLAQRASTGELFF.

CDR3: CASSFWGGETQYF. CDR3 in DNA: TGTGCCAGCAGTTTTTGGGGGGGCGAGACCCAGTACTTC. The chain employs TRBV27 and TRBJ2-5; tentative D call: TRBD2 (7 bases). V was pared by 3 bases and J by 5 bases, with 10 bases between. The CDR3 spans 13 residues. From germline, CDR1 is MNHEY and CDR2 SMNVEV (reference sequence).

V gene TRBV6-1 combines with J gene TRBJ1-5, with D possibly matching TRBD1 (5 bases). Trimming took off 7 bases at V and 2 bases at J, with 15 bases between the two ends. The germline V gene has CDR1 MNHNS and CDR2 SASEGT. The CDR3 has 15 amino acids. The CDR3: CASKNQGIGNQPQHF. The CDR3, as DNA: TGTGCCAGCAAGAACCAGGGAATCGGCAATCAGCCCCAGCATTTT.

Of note for this clone: Other DNA sequences in this specimen translate into the identical CDR3. The J gene is TRBJ1-1, the V gene TRBV11-2; D not certain. Trimming cost V 4 bases and J 1 base, with 7 bases left between them. Germline values: CDR1 SGHAT, CDR2 FQNNGV. This CDR3 has 13 amino acids. CDR3 residues: CASSYRENTEAFF. The CDR3 bases are TGTGCCAGCAGCTACCGGGAGAACACTGAAGCTTTCTTT.

The CDR3 is CAWSAGTGANYGYTF. CDR3 nucleotides: TGTGCCTGGAGTGCAGGGACAGGGGCTAACTATGGCTACACCTTC. The chain is built from TRBV30 and TRBJ1-2; 10 bases agree with TRBD1. CDR1 is GTSNPN and CDR2 is SVGIG in the germline V gene (reference sequence). V was pared by 1 base and J by 0 bases, with 2 bases of the junction left unmatched. The CDR3 totals 15 residues.